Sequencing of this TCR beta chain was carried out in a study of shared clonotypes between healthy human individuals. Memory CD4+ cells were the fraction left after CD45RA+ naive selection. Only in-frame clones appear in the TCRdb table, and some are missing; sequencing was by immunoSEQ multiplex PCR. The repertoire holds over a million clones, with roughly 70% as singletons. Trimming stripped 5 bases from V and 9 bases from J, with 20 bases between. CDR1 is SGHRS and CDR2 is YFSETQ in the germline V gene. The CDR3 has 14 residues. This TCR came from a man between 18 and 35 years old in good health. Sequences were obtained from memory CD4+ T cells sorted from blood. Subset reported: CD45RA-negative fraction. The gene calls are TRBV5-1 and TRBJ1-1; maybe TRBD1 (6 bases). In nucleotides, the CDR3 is TGCGCCAGCAGGAGGGACACGGGGCCAAATCAAGCTTTCTTT. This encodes CASRRDTGPNQAFF.